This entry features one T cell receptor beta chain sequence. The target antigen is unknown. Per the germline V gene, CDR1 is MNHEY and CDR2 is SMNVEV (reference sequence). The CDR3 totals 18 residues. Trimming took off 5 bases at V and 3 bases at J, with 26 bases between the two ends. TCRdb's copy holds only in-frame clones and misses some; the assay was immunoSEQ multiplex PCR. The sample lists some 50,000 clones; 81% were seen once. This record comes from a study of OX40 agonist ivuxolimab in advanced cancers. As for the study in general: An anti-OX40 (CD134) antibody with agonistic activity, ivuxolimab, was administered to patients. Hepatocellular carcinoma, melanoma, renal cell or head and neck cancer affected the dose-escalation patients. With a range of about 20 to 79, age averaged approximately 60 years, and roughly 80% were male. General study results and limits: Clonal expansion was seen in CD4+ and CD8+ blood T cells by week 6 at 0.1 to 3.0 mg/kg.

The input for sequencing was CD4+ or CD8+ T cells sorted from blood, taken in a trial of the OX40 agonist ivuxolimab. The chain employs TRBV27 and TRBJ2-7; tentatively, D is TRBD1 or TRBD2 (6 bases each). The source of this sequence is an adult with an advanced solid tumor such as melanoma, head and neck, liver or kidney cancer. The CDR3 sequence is CASSGAIVGGPFHYEQYF. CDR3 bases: TGTGCCAGCAGTGGGGCCATAGTGGGGGGCCCTTTTCACTACGAGCAGTACTTC.